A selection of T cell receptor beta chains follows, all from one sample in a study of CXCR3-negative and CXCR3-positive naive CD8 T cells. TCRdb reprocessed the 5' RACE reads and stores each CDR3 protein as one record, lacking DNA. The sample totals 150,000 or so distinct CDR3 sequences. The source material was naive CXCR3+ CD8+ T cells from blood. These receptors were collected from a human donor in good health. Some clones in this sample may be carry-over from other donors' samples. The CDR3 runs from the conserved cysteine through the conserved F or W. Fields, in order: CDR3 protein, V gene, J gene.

CASRWGTGGAYNEQFF	TRBV28	TRBJ2-1
CSARPLGAGPSTDTQYF	TRBV20-1	TRBJ2-3
CSVGGLAGSVSYEQYF	TRBV29-1	TRBJ2-7
CASSSEGGAGTDTQYF	TRBV4-1	TRBJ2-3
CASSQSGGSPLHF	TRBV4-1	TRBJ1-6
CASSQDLSITEAFF	TRBV4-2	TRBJ1-1
CSAAEGVDNSPLHF	TRBV20-1	TRBJ1-6
CASSGPGTGDYNEQFF	TRBV11-2	TRBJ2-1
CASSLGGQNEQYF	TRBV7-9	TRBJ2-7
CSAHWGTANSYEQYF	TRBV20-1	TRBJ2-7
CASSSPGAGLYEQYF	TRBV7-9	TRBJ2-5
CSADIPNTGELFF	TRBV29-1	TRBJ2-2
CSAIEDGYGYTF	TRBV20-1	TRBJ1-2
CASSANLYWQYF	TRBV28	TRBJ2-7
CASSHGQGSGPLGYSNQPQHF	TRBV23-1	TRBJ1-5
CASSQKENSNQPQHF	TRBV4-1	TRBJ1-5
CSVEEGDITYEQYF	TRBV29-1	TRBJ2-7
CASSLIGGSSYNEQFF	TRBV5-1	TRBJ2-1
CASSLRGQGNYGYTF	TRBV7-2	TRBJ1-2
CASSRPGGRNTEAFF	TRBV12-3/TRBV12-4	TRBJ1-1
CASSRDRVDQPQHF	TRBV19	TRBJ1-5
CASSPSLDYEQYF	TRBV7-6	TRBJ2-7
CASSPPSSITEAFF	TRBV18	TRBJ1-1
CASSFPGQGTAYEQYF	TRBV7-9	TRBJ2-7
CASSPPGSPSRGTYNEQFF	TRBV6-1	TRBJ2-1
CASSYSSGDQPQHF	TRBV6-5	TRBJ1-5
CASSLVWGLNTEAFF	TRBV5-5	TRBJ1-1
CASSSTIKDLTPASDTQYF	TRBV7-9	TRBJ2-3
CSAEEGTSKGTEAFF	TRBV20-1	TRBJ1-1
CATSRDKGGYNEQFF	TRBV15	TRBJ2-1
CASSLPNAPGPTNYGYTF	TRBV5-1	TRBJ1-2